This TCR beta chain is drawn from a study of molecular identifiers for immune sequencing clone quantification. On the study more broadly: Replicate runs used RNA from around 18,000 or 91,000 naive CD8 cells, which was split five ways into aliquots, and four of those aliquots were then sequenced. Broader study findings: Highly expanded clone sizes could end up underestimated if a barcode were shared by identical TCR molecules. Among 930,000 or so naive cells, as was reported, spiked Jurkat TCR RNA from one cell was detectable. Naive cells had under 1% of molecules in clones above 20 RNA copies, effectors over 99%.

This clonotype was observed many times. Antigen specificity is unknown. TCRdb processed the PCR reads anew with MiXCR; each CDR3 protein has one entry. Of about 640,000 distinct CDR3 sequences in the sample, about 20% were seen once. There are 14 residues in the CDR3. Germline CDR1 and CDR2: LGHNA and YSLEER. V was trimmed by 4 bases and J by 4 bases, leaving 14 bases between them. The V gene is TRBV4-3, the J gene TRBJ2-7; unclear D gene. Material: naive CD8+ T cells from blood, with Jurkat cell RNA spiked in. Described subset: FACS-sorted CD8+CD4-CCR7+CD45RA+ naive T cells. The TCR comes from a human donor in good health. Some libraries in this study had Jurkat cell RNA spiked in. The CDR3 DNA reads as TGCGCCAGCAGCCGGGCCGTTAGTGGGTACGAGCAGTACTTC. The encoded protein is CASSRAVSGYEQYF.